The clone carrying this T cell receptor beta chain was seen just once. Its antigen is unknown. These data come from a study of graft-versus-host responses after intestinal transplantation. Looked up from germline, CDR1 is SGHDT and CDR2 is YYEEEE. The CDR3 runs to 15 residues. The V gene lost 2 bases and the J gene lost 4 bases, with 15 bases spanning the gap. Assay used: immunoSEQ multiplex PCR; TCRdb lists only in-frame clones, some missing. The sample lists 84,000 or so clones; roughly 84% were seen once. The clonotype originates from a human donor who was the organ donor for an intestinal transplant. Source: unstimulated CD8+ T cells sorted from spleen or lymph node cells, taken before transplant. The rearrangement links TRBV5-6 to TRBJ1-2, with no clear D. This CDR3 reads CASSFLVFSSYGYTF. In DNA form, the CDR3 reads TGTGCCAGCAGCTTTCTGGTATTCTCATCCTATGGCTACACCTTC.